The T cell receptor beta chain described here comes from a study of cytomegalovirus exposure and HLA in healthy donors. V was pared by 1 base and J by 7 bases, with 4 bases of the junction left unmatched. The CDR3 is 14 amino acids. The germline CDR1 and CDR2 sequences are SGHRS and YFSETQ. 60 Vbeta and 13 Jbeta primers were used in PCR. Sequencing used immunoSEQ multiplex PCR; TCRdb keeps in-frame clones, though not all of them. The sample holds around 140,000 clones, 80% to 85% seen once. The TCR originated in a woman aged 25 to 39 in good health and CMV-seronegative. The chain carries TRBV5-1 and TRBJ2-2, with TRBD1 matching 7 bases. Material for sequencing was PBMCs. DNA for the CDR3: TGCGCCAGCAGCTTGAGGGACAGTCTCGGGGAGCTGTTTTTT. This codes for CASSLRDSLGELFF. Variable domain in full (rest from reference TRBV5-1 and TRBJ2-2): KAGVTQTPRYLIKTRGQQVTLSCSPISGHRSVSWYQQTPGQGLQFLFEYFSETQRNKGNFPGRFSGRQFSNSRSEMNVSTLELGDSALYLCASSLRDSLGELFFGEGSRLTVL.